The present T cell receptor beta chain was sequenced within a study of T-cell reconstitution after alpha-beta-depleted transplantation in children. Germline V gene sequence: CDR1 DFQATT, CDR2 SNEGSKA (reference sequence). This CDR3 comprises 12 residues. Trimming took 0 bases from V and 9 from J, leaving 9 bases between them. Regarding the study as a whole: Surviving recipient T cells and thymic progenitors underlay high day-60 TCRbeta diversity in some patients. About two months after transplant, alpha-beta T cells reportedly came from several hundred expanded graft clones. It was newly produced T cells that mostly accounted for T-cell counts and diversity one year after transplant.

Preparation of the TCRbeta library involved a method that used unique molecular identifiers. TCRdb processed the PCR reads anew with MiXCR; each CDR3 protein has one entry. Of about 580,000 distinct CDR3 sequences listed, 20% to 25% are singletons. In this sample, this clonotype turned up many times. Its antigen is not identified. The receptor comes from a boy younger than two who had a stem cell transplant for acute myeloid leukemia, so the T cells may come from the graft donor. Here the sequenced sample was PBMCs, mostly from graft donor cells, taken 360 days after TCRalphabeta/CD19-depleted stem cell transplant. The gene calls are TRBV20-1 and TRBJ1-5, with D possibly matching TRBD1 (5 bases). Written as DNA, the CDR3 is TGCAGTGCTAGAGAGGGGGGATTGCCCCAGCATTTT. Translation: CSAREGGLPQHF.